The 4 T cell receptor beta chains below come from one sample, sequenced in a study of shared clonotypes between healthy human individuals. Naive CD8 cells were CD45RO-negative, positively selected for CCR7, excluding terminally differentiated effector memory CD45RA+ cells. Method: immunoSEQ multiplex PCR; TCRdb's copy keeps in-frame clones and lacks some. The data show 450,000 to 700,000 clones, 95% seen once. Sequenced: naive CD8+ T cells sorted from blood. All receptors come from a woman aged 25 to 39 in good health.

CDR3 amino acids: CASRGLAGEGRNNEQFF. The CDR3, as DNA: TGTGCCAGCAGAGGACTAGCGGGAGAAGGGAGGAACAATGAGCAGTTCTTC. V usage is TRBV28 and J usage is TRBJ2-1; 13 bases line up with TRBD2. V shed 6 bases, J shed 5 bases, and the junction held 10 bases outside the gene matches. CDR3 size: 17 residues. Germline values: CDR1 MDHEN, CDR2 SYDVKM.

V is TRBV4-1 and J is TRBJ1-5; tentative D call: TRBD1 (5 bases). V lost 1 base and J lost 6, with 10 bases in between. Germline CDR1 and CDR2: MGHRA and YSYEKL. The CDR3 covers 14 residues. DNA for the CDR3: TGCGCCAGCAGCCAAGTTTCCGGGGGTCAGCCCCAGCATTTT. Its translation: CASSQVSGGQPQHF.

CDR3: CASSLRDLTGERSYEQYF. The CDR3 DNA is TGTGCCAGCAGTTTAAGGGACTTGACAGGGGAAAGGTCCTACGAGCAGTACTTC. The rearrangement uses TRBV28 and TRBJ2-7; 8 bases map to TRBD1. The CDR3 has 18 amino acids. The V and J ends lost 2 bases and 1 base, in that order; junction bases with no gene match: 13. Germline V gene lookup returns CDR1 MDHEN and CDR2 SYDVKM. Using reference TRBV28 and TRBJ2-7 for the parts outside the CDR3, the full variable domain is DVKVTQSSRYLVKRTGEKVFLECVQDMDHENMFWYRQDPGLGLRLIYFSYDVKMKEKGDIPEGYSVSREKKERFSLILESASTNQTSMYLCASSLRDLTGERSYEQYFGPGTRLTVT.

The J gene is TRBJ2-7, the V gene TRBV9; 10 bases fit TRBD2. The length of the CDR3 is 16 residues. With V trimmed by 0 bases and J by 7 bases, 10 bases remained unmatched. Germline V gene sequence: CDR1 SGDLS, CDR2 YYNGEE. The CDR3 sequence is CASSVEGASGRSEQYF. The CDR3 DNA sequence: TGTGCCAGCAGCGTAGAGGGGGCTAGCGGGAGAAGTGAGCAGTACTTC. The entire variable domain, with the rest obtained from reference TRBV9 and TRBJ2-7, is as follows: DSGVTQTPKHLITATGQRVTLRCSPRSGDLSVYWYQQSLDQGLQFLIQYYNGEERAKGNILERFSAQQFPDLHSELNLSSLELGDSALYFCASSVEGASGRSEQYFGPGTRLTVT.